A single sample gave rise to the 3 T cell receptor beta chains below, sequenced in a study of shared clonotypes between healthy human individuals. Assay used: immunoSEQ multiplex PCR; TCRdb lists only in-frame clones, some missing. The sample has roughly 700,000 clones, around 74% seen once. The sequenced material came from memory CD4+ T cells sorted from blood. The subset: CD45RA-negative fraction. These receptors originate from a woman between 25 and 40 years old in good health.

The chain carries TRBV28 and TRBJ1-2; 11 positions agree with TRBD1. Losses at the gene ends were 4 bases for V and 4 bases for J; bases not matched to a gene: 11. The CDR3 is made up of 17 amino acids. Germline lookup yields CDR1 MDHEN and CDR2 SYDVKM. CDR3 region: CASSSGQGAGIPYGYTF. DNA for the CDR3: TGTGCCAGCAGTTCCGGACAGGGGGCAGGCATCCCCTATGGCTACACCTTC.

The chain joins TRBV7-2 to TRBJ2-5, with a weak D call TRBD1 (6 bases). The CDR3 extends over 16 amino acids. CDR1 is SGHTA and CDR2 is FQGNSA in the germline V gene. The V and J ends lost 5 bases and 4 bases respectively, with 20 bases between them. CDR3 bases: TGTGCCAGCAGCCCCGCGGTAGGGGGAGCGGTAGAGACCCAGTACTTC. It encodes CASSPAVGGAVETQYF.

The chain combines TRBV28 with TRBJ1-4, with 7 nucleotides matching TRBD1. Germline V gene sequence: CDR1 MDHEN, CDR2 SYDVKM. The CDR3 runs 16 residues. V lost 5 bases and J lost 2; bases outside the gene matches: 8. The CDR3 DNA reads as TGTGCCAGCAGTCGAGTCCCGGGACAGACTAATGAAAAACTGTTTTTT. It specifies CASSRVPGQTNEKLFF.